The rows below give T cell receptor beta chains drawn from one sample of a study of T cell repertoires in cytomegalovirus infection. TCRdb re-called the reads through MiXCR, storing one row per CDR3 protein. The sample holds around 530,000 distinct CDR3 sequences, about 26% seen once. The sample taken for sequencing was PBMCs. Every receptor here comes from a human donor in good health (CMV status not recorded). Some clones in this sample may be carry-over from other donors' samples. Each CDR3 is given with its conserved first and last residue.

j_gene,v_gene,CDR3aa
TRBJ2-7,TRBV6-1,CASSEEGQVSYEQYF
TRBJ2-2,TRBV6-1,CASSEARVRMGTGELFF
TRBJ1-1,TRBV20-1,CSAGTGWNTEAFF
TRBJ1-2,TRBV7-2,CASSPGTGRSYGYTF
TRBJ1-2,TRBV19,CASSIEPRSNFGYTF
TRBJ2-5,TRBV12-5,CASGPGQPGRYRGETQYF
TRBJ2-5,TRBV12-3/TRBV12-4,CASNRGGQETQYF
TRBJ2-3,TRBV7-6,CASSMTSGTLDTQYF
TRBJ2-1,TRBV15,CATSRGSLAGGPVMFF
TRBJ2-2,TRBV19,CASSIGAGANTGELFF
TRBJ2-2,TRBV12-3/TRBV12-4,CASSGGSGELFF
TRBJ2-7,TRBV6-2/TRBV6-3,CASSHGLAGGEQYF
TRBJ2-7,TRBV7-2,CASSFSTGTGYNEQYF
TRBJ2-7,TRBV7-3,CASARVGEGNYEQYF
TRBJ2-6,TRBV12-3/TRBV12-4,CASRQGAAGANVLTF
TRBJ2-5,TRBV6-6,CASSQRQGAPGETQYF
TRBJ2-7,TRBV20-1,CSADYQFQGSDEQYF
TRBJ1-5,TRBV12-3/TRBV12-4,CASSSPARQFSNQPQHF
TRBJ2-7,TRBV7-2,CASSPWGGEWYEQYF
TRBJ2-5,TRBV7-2,CASLFMGGETQYF
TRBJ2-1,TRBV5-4,CASSLVRERNEQFF
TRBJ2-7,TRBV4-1,CASSHIGTGNYEQYF
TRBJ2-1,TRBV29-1,CSVEDWESSNEQFF
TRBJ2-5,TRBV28,CASSPPVALVYF
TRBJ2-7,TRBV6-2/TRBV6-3,CASKAGIAYEQYF
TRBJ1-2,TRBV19,CASKDSPANYGYTF
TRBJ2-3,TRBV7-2,CASSYQDRGLTDTQYF
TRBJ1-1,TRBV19,CASSIISGGGNTEAFF
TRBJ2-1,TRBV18,CASSPRGALSSYNEQFF
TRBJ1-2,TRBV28,CASTEQVQPGYTF
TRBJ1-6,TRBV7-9,CASRRTTGGYNSPLHF
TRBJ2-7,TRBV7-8,CASSGQWGAYEQYF
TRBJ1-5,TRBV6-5,CASRPEGQGGYQPQHF
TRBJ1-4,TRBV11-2,CASSRTGTNEKLFF
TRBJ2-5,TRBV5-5,CASSYGLVRETQYF
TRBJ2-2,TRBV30,CAWSGGRFTGELFF
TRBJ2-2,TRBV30,CAWKGLINTGELFF
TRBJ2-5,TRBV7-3,CASSLNGAQETQYF
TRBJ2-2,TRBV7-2,CASSLQGLVNTGELFF